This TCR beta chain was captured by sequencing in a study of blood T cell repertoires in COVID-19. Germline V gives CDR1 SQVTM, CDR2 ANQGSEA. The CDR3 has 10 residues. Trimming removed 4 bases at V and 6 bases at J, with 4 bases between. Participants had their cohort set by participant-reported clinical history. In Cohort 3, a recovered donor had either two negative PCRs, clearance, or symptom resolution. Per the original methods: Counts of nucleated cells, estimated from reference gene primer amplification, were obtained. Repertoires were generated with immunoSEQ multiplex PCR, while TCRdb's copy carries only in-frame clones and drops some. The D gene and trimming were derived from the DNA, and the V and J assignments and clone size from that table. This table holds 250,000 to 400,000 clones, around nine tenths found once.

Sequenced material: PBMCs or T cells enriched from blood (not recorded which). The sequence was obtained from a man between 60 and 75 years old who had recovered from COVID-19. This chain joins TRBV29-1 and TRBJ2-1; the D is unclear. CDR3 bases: TGCAGCGTTGGCAGCAATGAGCAGTTCTTC. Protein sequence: CSVGSNEQFF.